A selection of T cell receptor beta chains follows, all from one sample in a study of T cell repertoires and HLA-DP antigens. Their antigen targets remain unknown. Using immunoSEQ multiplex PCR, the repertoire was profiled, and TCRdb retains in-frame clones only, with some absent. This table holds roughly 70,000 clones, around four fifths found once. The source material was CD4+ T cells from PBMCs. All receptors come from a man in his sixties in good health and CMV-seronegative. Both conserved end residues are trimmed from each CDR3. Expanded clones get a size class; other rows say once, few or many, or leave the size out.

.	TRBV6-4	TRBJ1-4	ASRREDRGGEKLF
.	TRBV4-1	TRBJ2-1	ASSQTAGTSSNEQF
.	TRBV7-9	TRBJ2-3	ASSFGQGGFTDTQY
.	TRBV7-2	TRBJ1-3	ASSLGGSSGNTIY
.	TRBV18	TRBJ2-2	ASSTLQGNTGELF
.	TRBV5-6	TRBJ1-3	ASSTMTGISGNTIY
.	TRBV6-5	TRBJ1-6	ASSYTVRPYNSPLH
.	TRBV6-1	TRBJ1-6	ASRQETSPLH
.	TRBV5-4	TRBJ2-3	ASSFGTDTQY
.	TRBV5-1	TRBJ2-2	ASKEYSNTGELF
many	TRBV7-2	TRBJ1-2	ASSLEGGGSYGYT
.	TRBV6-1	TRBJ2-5	ASLPWTGQETQY
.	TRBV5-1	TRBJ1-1	ASSPQTGNTEAF
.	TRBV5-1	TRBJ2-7	ASSLEGGTYEQY
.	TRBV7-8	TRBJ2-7	ASSRIRGQDEY
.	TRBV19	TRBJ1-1	ASTPRLGTVNTEAF
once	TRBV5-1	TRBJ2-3	ASKSGQSTDTQY
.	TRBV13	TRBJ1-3	ASSGGGQLSGNTIY
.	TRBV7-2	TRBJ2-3	ASSFGQQSTDTQY
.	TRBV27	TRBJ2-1	ASSPRPSRKLGDEQF
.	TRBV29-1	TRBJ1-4	SVVPGVDEKLF
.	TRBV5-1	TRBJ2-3	ASSLGGTSGARDTQY
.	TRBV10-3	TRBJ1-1	ATGDALAEAF
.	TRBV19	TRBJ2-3	ASSMSGRDTDTQY
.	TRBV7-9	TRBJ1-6	ASSLVDSGNSPLH
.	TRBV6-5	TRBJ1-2	ASSYKGQGNYGYT
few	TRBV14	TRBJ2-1	ASSQDMRGEQF
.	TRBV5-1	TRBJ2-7	ASSLAGGTVHYEQY
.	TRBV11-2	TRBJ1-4	ASSLDRARAGNEKLF
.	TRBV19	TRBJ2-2	ASWARTGELF
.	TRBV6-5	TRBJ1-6	ASSYSMGRVDSPLH
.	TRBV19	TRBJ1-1	ASSIDTVNTEAF
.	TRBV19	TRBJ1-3	ASRVVSGNTIY
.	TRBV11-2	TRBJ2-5	ASSLAVAGGSETQY
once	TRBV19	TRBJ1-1	ASSARRVGVTEAF
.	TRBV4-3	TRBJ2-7	ASSQNGLGTYEQY
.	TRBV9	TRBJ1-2	ASSAWDRGDYGYT
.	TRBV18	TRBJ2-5	ASSPNARSPETQY
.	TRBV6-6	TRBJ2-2	ASSPGTSITGELF
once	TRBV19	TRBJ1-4	ASSNARVNEKLF
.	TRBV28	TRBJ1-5	ASSTDSPNQPQH
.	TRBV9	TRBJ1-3	ASSLRTGGDGNTIY
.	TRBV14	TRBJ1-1	ASSQDLLVGAEAF
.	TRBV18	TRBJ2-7	ASSRTSGGDEQY
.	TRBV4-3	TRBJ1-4	ASSRQDGDEKLF
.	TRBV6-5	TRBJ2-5	ASSYLRGGSETQY
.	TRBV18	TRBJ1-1	ASSPRGAEAF
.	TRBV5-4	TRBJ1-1	ASSLRAGEAEAF
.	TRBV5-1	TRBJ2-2	ASSSTPFSSNTGELF
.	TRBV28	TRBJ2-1	ASRPPGLAGNNEQF